This T cell receptor beta chain is from a study of human T cells and chemical hapten exposure. Study summary: Subjects had 2% DPC placed on 2 cm by 2 cm of upper inner arm skin for sensitization.

Stated time point: patch test 3, about 24 weeks after DPC sensitization. Indicated treatment: therapeutic diphenylcyclopropenone sensitization with weekly scalp DPC. General study results and limits: As patch test score rose, PT1 expanded TCR counts tended to rise as well.

Germline values: CDR1 SGHAT, CDR2 FQNNGV. V was clipped by 6 bases and J by 0 bases; unmatched bases: 6. The CDR3 is 18 residues long. This clonotype appeared many times. Its antigen is not known. During construction of the library, unique molecular identifiers were attached to individual cDNA molecules for quantitative, reproducible TCR counting. TCRdb processed the RACE reads anew with MiXCR; each CDR3 protein has one entry. Of tens of thousands of distinct CDR3 sequences listed, approximately 9.9% are singletons. The receptor was isolated from a woman between 40 and 55 years old with alopecia areata. Some clones in this sample may be carry-over from other donors' samples. The sample in question was whole blood, obtained in connection with sensitization to the hapten diphenylcyclopropenone (DPC). The V gene is TRBV11-2, the J gene TRBJ2-2; TRBD2 agrees at 14 bases. CDR3 in amino acids: CASRKGLAGAPNTGELFF. DNA of the CDR3: TGTGCCAGCAGGAAGGGACTAGCGGGGGCCCCGAACACCGGGGAGCTGTTTTTT.